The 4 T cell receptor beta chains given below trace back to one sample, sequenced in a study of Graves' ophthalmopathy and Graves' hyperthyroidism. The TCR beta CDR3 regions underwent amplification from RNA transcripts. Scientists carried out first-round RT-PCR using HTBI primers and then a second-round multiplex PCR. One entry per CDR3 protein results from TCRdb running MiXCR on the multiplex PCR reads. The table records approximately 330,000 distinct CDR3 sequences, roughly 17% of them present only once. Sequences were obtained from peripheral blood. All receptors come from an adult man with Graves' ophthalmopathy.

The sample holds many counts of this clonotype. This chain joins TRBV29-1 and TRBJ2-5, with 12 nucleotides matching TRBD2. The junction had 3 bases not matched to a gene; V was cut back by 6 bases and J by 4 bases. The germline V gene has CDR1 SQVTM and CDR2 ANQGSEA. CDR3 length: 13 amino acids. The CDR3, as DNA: TGCAGCGTACGACTAGCGGGGGCAGAGACCCAGTACTTC. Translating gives CSVRLAGAETQYF. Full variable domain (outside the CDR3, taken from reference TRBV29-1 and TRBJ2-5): SAVISQKPSRDICQRGTSLTIQCQVDSQVTMMFWYRQQPGQSLTLIATANQGSEATYESGFVIDKFPISRPNLTFSTLTVSNMSPEDSSIYLCSVRLAGAETQYFGPGTRLLVL.

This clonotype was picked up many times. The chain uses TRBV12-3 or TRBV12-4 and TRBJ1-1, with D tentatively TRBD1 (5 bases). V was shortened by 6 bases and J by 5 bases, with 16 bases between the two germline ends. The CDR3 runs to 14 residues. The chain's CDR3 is CASRIGPGGTEAFF. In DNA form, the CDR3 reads TGTGCCAGCAGAATTGGCCCGGGGGGGACTGAAGCTTTCTTT.

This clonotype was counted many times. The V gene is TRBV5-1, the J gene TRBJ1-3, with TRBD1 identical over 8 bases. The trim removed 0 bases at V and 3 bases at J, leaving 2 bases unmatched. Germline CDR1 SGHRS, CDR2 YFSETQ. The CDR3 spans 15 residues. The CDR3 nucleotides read TGCGCCAGCAGCTTGGACAGGGGGTTTGGAAACACCATATATTTT. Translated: CASSLDRGFGNTIYF.

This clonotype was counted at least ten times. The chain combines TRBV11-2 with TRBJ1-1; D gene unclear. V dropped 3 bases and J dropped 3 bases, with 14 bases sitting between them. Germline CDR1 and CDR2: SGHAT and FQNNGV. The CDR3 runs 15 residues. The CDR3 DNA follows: TGTGCCAGCAGCTTGGGATCATACAGACACACTGAAGCTTTCTTT. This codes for CASSLGSYRHTEAFF.